This entry features one TCR beta chain sequence. Original processing notes: By means of reference gene primer amplification, nucleated cell counts were estimated. This table comes from immunoSEQ multiplex PCR, and its TCRdb copy is limited to in-frame clones, with some not included. V, J and clone size reflect that table, while D and trimming were determined from the DNA. There are over 75,000 clones in the sample; 80% occur only once, and 8% to 9% lies in the top ten. This CDR3 is built from 15 residues. Germline V gene sequence: CDR1 MNHNS, CDR2 SASEGT. V was trimmed by 2 bases and J by 2 bases, leaving 10 bases between them. This entry is derived from a study of blood T cell repertoires in COVID-19. As for the study in general: Sites across the United States, Italy and Spain contributed samples from acute and convalescent COVID-19. T cells, B-cell-depleted T cells, or PBMCs provided the cDNA or gDNA that served as material.

The rearrangement links TRBV6-1 to TRBJ1-5; possible D gene TRBD1, 5 bases. This receptor was taken from a man between 45 and 60 years old who had recovered from COVID-19. Sequenced input: peripheral blood. CDR3 nucleotides: TGTGCCAGCAGTGAATGGGGAGGGGGCAATCAGCCCCAGCATTTT. It yields the protein CASSEWGGGNQPQHF.